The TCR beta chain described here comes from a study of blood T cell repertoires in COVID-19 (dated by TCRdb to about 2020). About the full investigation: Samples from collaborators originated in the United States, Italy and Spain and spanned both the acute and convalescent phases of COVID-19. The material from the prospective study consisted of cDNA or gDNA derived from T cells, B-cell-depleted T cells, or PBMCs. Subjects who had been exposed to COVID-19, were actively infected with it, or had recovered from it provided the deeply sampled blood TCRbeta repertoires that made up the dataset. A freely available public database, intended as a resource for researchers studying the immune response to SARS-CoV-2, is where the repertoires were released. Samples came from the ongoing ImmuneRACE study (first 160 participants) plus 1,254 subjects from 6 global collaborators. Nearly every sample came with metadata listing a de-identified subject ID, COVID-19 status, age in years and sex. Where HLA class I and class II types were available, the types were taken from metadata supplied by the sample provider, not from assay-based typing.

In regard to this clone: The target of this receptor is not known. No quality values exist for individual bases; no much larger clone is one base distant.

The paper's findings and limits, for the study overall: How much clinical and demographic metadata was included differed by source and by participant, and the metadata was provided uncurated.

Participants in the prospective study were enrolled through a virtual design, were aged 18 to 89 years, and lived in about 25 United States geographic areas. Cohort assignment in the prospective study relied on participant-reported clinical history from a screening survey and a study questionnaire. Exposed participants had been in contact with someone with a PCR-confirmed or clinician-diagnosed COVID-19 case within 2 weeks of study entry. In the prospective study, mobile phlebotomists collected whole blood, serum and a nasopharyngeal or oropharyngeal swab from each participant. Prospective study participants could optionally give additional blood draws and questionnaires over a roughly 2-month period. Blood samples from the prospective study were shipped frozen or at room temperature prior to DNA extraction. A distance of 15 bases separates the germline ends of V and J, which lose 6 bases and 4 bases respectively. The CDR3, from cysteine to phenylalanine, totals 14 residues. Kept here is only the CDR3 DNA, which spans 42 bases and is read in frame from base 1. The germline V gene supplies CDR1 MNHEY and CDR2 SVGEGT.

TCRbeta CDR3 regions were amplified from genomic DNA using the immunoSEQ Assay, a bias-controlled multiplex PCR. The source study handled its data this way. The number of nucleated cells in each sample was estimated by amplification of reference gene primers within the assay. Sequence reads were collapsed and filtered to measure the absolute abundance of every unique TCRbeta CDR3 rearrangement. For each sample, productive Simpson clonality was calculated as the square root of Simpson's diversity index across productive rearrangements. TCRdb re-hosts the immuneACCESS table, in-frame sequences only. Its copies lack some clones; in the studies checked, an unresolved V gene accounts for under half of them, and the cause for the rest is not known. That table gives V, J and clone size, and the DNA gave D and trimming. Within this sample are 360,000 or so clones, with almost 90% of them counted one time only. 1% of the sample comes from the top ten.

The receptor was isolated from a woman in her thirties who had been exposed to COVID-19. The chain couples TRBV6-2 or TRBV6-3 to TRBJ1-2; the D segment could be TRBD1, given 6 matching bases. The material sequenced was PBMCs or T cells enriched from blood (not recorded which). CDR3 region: CASSLTGPGYGYTF. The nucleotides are TGTGCCAGCAGCTTGACAGGCCCCGGCTATGGCTACACCTTC.